The sequence of this TCR beta chain was determined in a study of T cell responses to AZD1222 COVID-19 vaccine. TCRdb keeps only in-frame clones here, not all; method: immunoSEQ multiplex PCR. The table lists some 150,000 clones, 89% of them singletons. Germline loops: CDR1 SGHVS, CDR2 FQNEAQ. V gave up 1 base and J gave up 2 bases, with 12 bases separating them. This CDR3 is 16 amino acids long. This TCR was recovered from an adult who received the AZD1222 COVID-19 vaccine. This chain connects TRBV7-8 to TRBJ2-1; D is uncertain. This specimen was peripheral blood, taken 28 days after the second AZD1222 dose. CDR3 in amino acids: CASSLDRVAAYNEQFF. The CDR3 bases are TGTGCCAGCAGCTTAGATCGAGTTGCAGCCTACAATGAGCAGTTCTTC.